Below are 21 T cell receptor beta chains sequenced from a single sample in a study of blood T cell repertoires in COVID-19. Data came from immunoSEQ multiplex PCR; TCRdb stores just in-frame clones and leaves some out. The top ten hold roughly 8.1% of the sample, which has about 200,000 clones, roughly 90% seen once. The sequencing input was PBMCs or T cells enriched from blood (not recorded which). The receptor set was obtained from a woman between 18 and 29 years old who had recovered from COVID-19.

V is TRBV19 and J is TRBJ2-3, with a tentative D call TRBD2 (5 bases). V lost 4 bases, J lost 2 bases, and 13 bases lay in between. The CDR3 consists of 15 residues. Germline V CDR1 and CDR2: LNHDA, SQIVND (reference sequence). CDR3 bases: TGTGCCAGTAGTACACCAACTAGGGACACAGATACGCAGTATTTT. It yields the protein CASSTPTRDTDTQYF.

The chain recombines TRBV4-1 with TRBJ2-7, with 9 bases lining up with TRBD2. J gave up 4 bases and V 0 bases, and 4 bases lay outside the gene matches. Germline values: CDR1 MGHRA, CDR2 YSYEKL. The CDR3 consists of 15 residues. The CDR3 nucleotides read TGCGCCAGCAGCCAAGATGCTAGCGGGGTTTACGAGCAGTACTTC. It encodes CASSQDASGVYEQYF.

The J gene is TRBJ2-2, the V gene TRBV6-1; 7 bases agree with TRBD2. The CDR3 has 18 residues. Germline V gives CDR1 MNHNS, CDR2 SASEGT. J was trimmed by 1 base and V by 2 bases; bases with no gene match: 10. CDR3 in DNA: TGTGCCAGCAGTGAACTGGTGGGAGGGATGGAGAACACCGGGGAGCTGTTTTTT. Amino acid sequence: CASSELVGGMENTGELFF.

V is TRBV30 and J is TRBJ1-2; 7 bases are shared with TRBD1. Germline CDR1 reads GTSNPN; CDR2 reads SVGIG (reference sequence). This CDR3 region has 15 residues. With V trimmed by 4 bases and J by 3 bases, 11 bases remained unmatched. In DNA form, the CDR3 reads TGTGCCTGGATTACATGGGACAGCTATCACTATGGCTACACCTTC. Protein: CAWITWDSYHYGYTF.

The sample holds a few counts of this clone. The chain is built from TRBV6-5 and TRBJ2-2, with 10 positions matching TRBD2. CDR3 length: 16 residues. CDR1 is MNHEY, CDR2 SVGAGI, per germline. V shed 0 bases and J 5 bases; nucleotides not matched to a gene: 3. CDR3 nucleotide sequence: TGTGCCAGCAGTTACTCACCTAGCGGGGGAACCGGGGAGCTGTTTTTT. Protein sequence: CASSYSPSGGTGELFF.

This clone came up once. The V and J genes are TRBV7-8 and TRBJ2-3, with D perhaps TRBD1 (5 bases). Trimming removed 1 base from V and 2 bases from J, with 10 bases in between. This CDR3 is 15 amino acids long. Germline values: CDR1 SGHVS, CDR2 FQNEAQ. CDR3: CASSLVGATTDTQYF. CDR3 in DNA: TGTGCCAGCAGCTTAGTTGGGGCGACCACAGATACGCAGTATTTT.

V is TRBV19 and J is TRBJ1-4, with D unclear. Between the trimmed V and J ends, which lost 5 bases and 3 bases, there was a span of 10 bases. The germline V gene has CDR1 LNHDA and CDR2 SQIVND (reference sequence). This CDR3 comprises 14 residues. This CDR3 is CASSLFTANEKLFF. The CDR3 bases are TGTGCCAGTAGTCTCTTCACGGCTAATGAAAAACTGTTTTTT.

This clone turned up a few times. The chain links TRBV12-3 or TRBV12-4 to TRBJ1-2; D is undetermined. The CDR3 has 13 amino acids. V lost 4 bases, J lost 8 bases, and 14 bases lay in between. CDR3 in DNA: TGTGCCAGCAGTTCGGTAGGACTAGTCGGCTACACCTTC. It codes for CASSSVGLVGYTF.

The V gene is TRBV6-5, the J gene TRBJ2-5; TRBD2 aligns across 10 bases. V trimming: 6 bases; J trimming: 5 bases; junction bases outside the gene matches: 6. In germline, CDR1 is MNHEY, CDR2 SVGAGI. This CDR3 region has 14 residues. The DNA of the CDR3 is TGTGCCAGCAGGGCTAGCGGGGGCGGGGAGACCCAGTACTTC. Encoded protein: CASRASGGGETQYF.

In DNA form, the CDR3 reads TGTGCCAGCAGTTTAGGGACAGGGGCCTTCCCATATGGCTACACCTTC. It codes for CASSLGTGAFPYGYTF. V gene TRBV27 combines with J gene TRBJ1-2, with 10 bases matching TRBD1. CDR1 is MNHEY and CDR2 is SMNVEV in the germline V gene (reference sequence). This CDR3 comprises 16 residues. V lost 2 bases and J lost 5; bases outside the gene matches: 8.

The J gene is TRBJ1-6, the V gene TRBV1; TRBD1 is taken as the D call from the table, unchecked against the DNA. TRBV1 constitutes a pseudogene. This CDR3 comprises 12 residues. CDR3 protein: CTSSQEGAPLHF. The CDR3 DNA reads TGCACCAGCAGCCAAGAGGGGGCCCCCCTCCACTTT.

V usage is TRBV6-1 and J usage is TRBJ2-4; D is unclear. The CDR3 covers 16 residues. CDR1 is MNHNS and CDR2 is SASEGT in the germline V gene. Between the trimmed V and J ends, which lost 3 bases and 1 base, there was a span of 13 bases. In nucleotides, the CDR3 is TGTGCCAGCAGTGACCCGACACGGCTCGCCAAAAACATTCAGTACTTC. Its translation is CASSDPTRLAKNIQYF.

CDR3 residues: CASRQPGQGAFEQYF. The CDR3 coding sequence is TGTGCCAGCAGGCAACCGGGACAGGGGGCTTTCGAGCAGTACTTC. This chain joins TRBV6-5 and TRBJ2-7, with 12 bases lining up with TRBD1. CDR1 MNHEY and CDR2 SVGAGI come from the germline V gene. There are 15 residues in the CDR3. V was pared by 6 bases and J by 6 bases, with 9 bases of the junction left unmatched.

The rearrangement links TRBV5-5 to TRBJ1-2, with D maybe TRBD1 (5 bases). The CDR3 sequence is 14 residues long. Germline values: CDR1 SGHKS, CDR2 YYEKEE (reference sequence). Trimming pared 1 base from V and 2 bases from J, leaving 9 bases between. The CDR3 nucleotides are TGTGCCAGCAGCTTGTCAGGGTCCAACTATGGCTACACCTTC. Translating gives CASSLSGSNYGYTF.

This sequence joins TRBV5-1 and TRBJ2-5; 11 bases match TRBD1. The V gene's germline CDR1 is SGHRS and CDR2 YFSETQ. The junction had 2 bases not matched to a gene; V was cut back by 0 bases and J by 4 bases. This CDR3 region has 15 residues. CDR3 protein: CASSLDGTGGETQYF. Written as DNA, the CDR3 is TGCGCCAGCAGCTTGGATGGGACAGGGGGAGAGACCCAGTACTTC. Full variable domain (rest looked up from reference TRBV5-1 and TRBJ2-5): KAGVTQTPRYLIKTRGQQVTLSCSPISGHRSVSWYQQTPGQGLQFLFEYFSETQRNKGNFPGRFSGRQFSNSRSEMNVSTLELGDSALYLCASSLDGTGGETQYFGPGTRLLVL.

The V gene is TRBV18, the J gene TRBJ1-2; 9 nucleotides agree with TRBD1. Germline V gives CDR1 KGHSH, CDR2 LQKENI. The junction had 9 bases not matched to a gene; V was cut back by 1 base and J by 0 bases. This CDR3 spans 18 amino acids. The CDR3 protein is CASSPQPGQGRANYGYTF. The CDR3 region has the DNA TGTGCCAGCTCACCACAGCCGGGACAGGGCCGAGCTAACTATGGCTACACCTTC.

With respect to this clone: Other DNA sequences of this sample code for an identical CDR3. The rearrangement uses TRBV2 and TRBJ1-2, with TRBD1 matching 7 bases. This CDR3 region has 12 residues. Germline V gene sequence: CDR1 SNHLY, CDR2 FYNNEI. Trimming cost V 4 bases and J 6 bases; bases outside gene matches: 2. The DNA of the CDR3 is TGTGCCAGCAGTGGGACAGGTGATGGCTACACCTTC. It is translated as CASSGTGDGYTF. Supplemented by reference TRBV2 and TRBJ1-2, the full variable domain reads EPEVTQTPSHQVTQMGQEVILRCVPISNHLYFYWYRQILGQKVEFLVSFYNNEISEKSEIFDDQFSVERPDGSNFTLKIRSTKLEDSAMYFCASSGTGDGYTFGSGTRLTVV.

CDR3 in amino acids: CASSAPSGDSGNTIYF. The DNA of the CDR3 is TGTGCCAGCAGCGCCCCGTCCGGGGACTCTGGAAACACCATATATTTT. The chain couples TRBV9 to TRBJ1-3; D ambiguous. Trimming took 3 bases from V and 0 from J, leaving 13 bases between them. The CDR3 is made up of 16 amino acids. Germline V gene lookup returns CDR1 SGDLS and CDR2 YYNGEE.

The rearrangement joins TRBV20-1 to TRBJ2-1; 8 nucleotides match TRBD1. This CDR3 comprises 17 residues. Per germline, CDR1 DFQATT and CDR2 SNEGSKA (reference sequence). The V gene end was trimmed by 3 bases and the J gene end by 0 bases; junction bases not matched to a gene: 10. The CDR3 reads CSASGGPGTGSYNEQFF. CDR3 DNA sequence: TGCAGTGCTAGTGGAGGGCCCGGGACAGGCTCCTACAATGAGCAGTTCTTC.

V is TRBV9 and J is TRBJ1-2, with D possibly being TRBD1 (6 bases). CDR3 length: 11 amino acids. Germline CDR1 reads SGDLS; CDR2 reads YYNGEE. The V end lost 5 bases, the J end lost 8 bases, and 10 bases lay between the germline ends. CDR3 nucleotide sequence: TGTGCCAGCAGACAGGGAAACGGCTACACCTTC. Translated, it gives CASRQGNGYTF.

This clone occurred many times. This chain links TRBV19 with TRBJ1-5; 7 bases are shared with TRBD1. Germline assignment: CDR1 LNHDA and CDR2 SQIVND (reference sequence). J was trimmed by 4 bases and V by 5 bases; bases with no gene match: 5. The CDR3 is made up of 14 amino acids. The CDR3 spells CASSRWDSNQPQHF. In DNA, the CDR3 is TGTGCCAGTAGTCGCTGGGACAGTAATCAGCCCCAGCATTTT.